This TCR beta chain was identified in a study of technical replicates of blood from several donors. The ends lost 5 bases at V and 7 bases at J; junction bases unmatched: 11. The CDR3 runs 16 residues. The germline gives CDR1 MGHRA, CDR2 YSYEKL. Some clones are missing from TCRdb's copy, which holds only in-frame ones; the method was immunoSEQ multiplex PCR. The sample carries approximately 87,000 clones, 95% recorded once. The sample taken for sequencing was T cells isolated from PBMCs. The chain recombines TRBV4-1 with TRBJ2-1; 10 bases map to TRBD2. This clonotype was sampled from a human donor in good health. CDR3 protein: CASSAYLAGDVNEQFF. The CDR3 DNA reads as TGCGCCAGCAGCGCCTACCTAGCGGGAGACGTGAATGAGCAGTTCTTC.